This T cell receptor beta chain was observed in a study of shared clonotypes between healthy human individuals. Study-wide findings and caveats: Only blood was sampled; tissue repertoires likely differ. Several donors held approximately 5% of naive CD4 clonotypes in common. Rarefaction indicated that sorted-subset sequencing remained incomplete although depth was large.

The assay was immunoSEQ multiplex PCR, and TCRdb's table has in-frame clones only and misses some. This repertoire shows about 2.1 million clones, 90% to 95% found once; its top ten account for around 1.7%. Germline V gene data show CDR1 as MDHEN and CDR2 as SYDVKM. The V and J ends lost 2 bases and 5 bases respectively, with 12 bases between them. The CDR3 extends over 14 amino acids. Remarks on this clone: The antigen remains undetermined. Other DNA variants within this sample encode the same CDR3.

Terminally differentiated effector memory CD45RA+ cells were excluded by CCR7 positive selection of CD45RO-negative cells. Adult donors, all healthy and HIV-negative, had no recent acute infections or vaccinations. The sample consisted of naive CD8+ T cells from PBMCs. The gene calls are TRBV28 and TRBJ1-1; possible D gene TRBD1, 6 bases. This sequence originates from a man aged 18 to 30 in good health. Some clones in this sample may be carry-over from other donors' samples. CDR3 DNA: TGTGCCAGCAGTTTAGGGGGGCTGAGAACTGAAGCTTTCTTT. Its translation: CASSLGGLRTEAFF.